This TCR beta chain was profiled in a study of cytomegalovirus exposure and HLA in healthy donors. Overall study context: According to later analysis, the same platform produced the 100 to 150 validation and around 730 first-cohort repertoires.

Sequencing was performed with immunoSEQ multiplex PCR; in TCRdb, only in-frame clones are kept and a portion is missing. The sample carries fewer than 250,000 clones, 75% to 90% recorded once. Trimming removed 0 bases from V and 7 bases from J, with 13 bases in between. CDR1 is MNHEY and CDR2 is SVGAGI in the germline V gene. CDR3 length: 15 residues. The study's findings and limits: It was found in a later analysis that first-cohort TCR clusters tended to co-occur in the 90 to 150 validation repertoires. Across donors, most TCRs were seen rarely, yet some public ones were widespread. It was approximately 160 TCR beta chains that were listed as cytomegalovirus-associated.

This clone was observed a handful of times. Antigen unknown. Other DNA sequences in the sample encode the same CDR3. The J gene is TRBJ1-5, the V gene TRBV6-5; the D gene is possibly TRBD1 (6 bases). Material: PBMCs. The TCR was taken from a woman aged 25 to 39 in good health and CMV-seropositive. DNA of the CDR3: TGTGCCAGCAGTTACTCGACGGGGGGCGGGCAGCCCCAGCATTTT. It encodes CASSYSTGGGQPQHF.